Presented here are 29 T cell receptor beta chains from one specimen sequenced in a study of blood T cell repertoires in COVID-19 (dated by TCRdb to between 2020 and 2021). Library generation was performed with the immunoSEQ multiplex PCR assay. The table comes from immuneACCESS by way of TCRdb, which keeps in-frame sequences with V and J called. Part of the clones is missing from these tables; in studies checked, under half for an unresolved V gene and the rest for unknown reasons. This sample gives 30,000 to 40,000 clones in total; roughly 85% of them show up just once. 3.6% of the sample is taken by the ten largest. The sample taken for sequencing was peripheral blood. These receptors all stem from a man aged 45-65 years with acute or convalescent COVID-19.

J is TRBJ2-7 and V is TRBV15; 8 nucleotides line up with TRBD2. The J segment lost 6 bases and the V segment lost 0 bases, leaving 13 bases of the junction unmatched. Germline lookup yields CDR1 LNHNV and CDR2 YYDKDF (reference sequence). The CDR3 extends over 17 amino acids. CDR3 bases: TGTGCCACCAGCAGAGACCTATGGGTAGCGGGGAGGATCGAGCAGTACTTC. Amino acid sequence: CATSRDLWVAGRIEQYF.

V usage is TRBV11-2 and J usage is TRBJ1-3, with D tentatively TRBD1 (6 bases). The germline V gene has CDR1 SGHAT and CDR2 FQNNGV. The CDR3 totals 14 residues. V gave up 10 bases and J gave up 4 bases, with 17 bases separating them. Here the CDR3 reads CATRTVRSGNTIYF. CDR3 in DNA: TGTGCCACTAGGACAGTTAGGTCCGGAAACACCATATATTTT.

The V gene is TRBV5-4, the J gene TRBJ1-4; D gene ambiguous. Trimming removed 0 bases at V and 5 bases at J, with 8 bases between. This CDR3 comprises 14 residues. The V gene's germline CDR1 is SGHNT and CDR2 YYREEE (reference sequence). CDR3 nucleotides: TGTGCCAGCAGCTTGGACAGTTACAATGAAAAACTGTTTTTT. The encoded protein is CASSLDSYNEKLFF.

CDR3 protein: CASRETGDSPLHF. The CDR3 nucleotides read TGTGCCAGCAGAGAGACAGGGGACTCACCCCTCCACTTT. The chain employs TRBV6-5 and TRBJ1-6, with 8 bases matching TRBD1. J gave up 10 bases and V 6 bases, and 5 bases lay outside the gene matches. Germline V lookup: CDR1 MNHEY, CDR2 SVGAGI. The CDR3 contains 13 residues.

CDR3 nucleotides: TGTGCCAGCAGCTTAGGGACAGGGGGCATCTCTGGGGCCAACGTCCTGACTTTC. It translates to CASSLGTGGISGANVLTF. The chain employs TRBV11-2 and TRBJ2-6; 11 bases align to TRBD1. The trim removed 1 base at V and 0 bases at J, leaving 2 bases unmatched. The CDR3 spans 18 residues. The V gene's germline CDR1 is SGHAT and CDR2 FQNNGV.

This sequence joins TRBV14 and TRBJ1-2; 10 positions agree with TRBD1. The V gene end was trimmed by 3 bases and the J gene end by 4 bases; junction bases not matched to a gene: 2. CDR1 is SGHDN, CDR2 FVKESK, per germline. CDR3 length: 14 amino acids. This CDR3 reads CASSQGQGFYGYTF. The CDR3 DNA follows: TGTGCCAGCAGCCAGGGACAGGGGTTCTATGGCTACACCTTC. The full variable domain, rest sourced from reference TRBV14 and TRBJ1-2, is EAGVTQFPSHSVIEKGQTVTLRCDPISGHDNLYWYRRVMGKEIKFLLHFVKESKQDESGMPNNRFLAERTGGTYSTLKVQPAELEDSGVYFCASSQGQGFYGYTFGSGTRLTVV.

There are a few counts of this clone. V gene TRBV29-1 combines with J gene TRBJ1-2; tentatively, D is TRBD1 (6 bases). The V and J ends lost 2 bases and 6 bases respectively, with 13 bases between them. The CDR3 extends over 13 amino acids. Germline CDR1 is SQVTM and CDR2 is ANQGSEA. The CDR3 nucleotides are TGCAGCGTTGAAACGGGGGGCTTGAATGGCTACACCTTC. It translates to CSVETGGLNGYTF.

The rearrangement links TRBV20-1 to TRBJ2-2; TRBD2 matches at 7 bases. V lost 3 bases and J lost 2; bases outside the gene matches: 9. Looked up from germline, CDR1 is DFQATT and CDR2 is SNEGSKA (reference sequence). The CDR3 contains 16 residues. CDR3 in DNA: TGCAGTGCTAGTCGGGGGGACGTGGGTAACACCGGGGAGCTGTTTTTT. It encodes CSASRGDVGNTGELFF.

This chain joins TRBV9 and TRBJ1-3, with 11 bases matching TRBD1. The CDR3 is made up of 16 amino acids. Germline CDR1 is SGDLS and CDR2 is YYNGEE. With 3 bases clipped from V and 3 bases from J, the junction kept 5 bases outside the gene matches. CDR3 in DNA: TGTGCCAGCAGCGCCGGACAGGGGGCTCTTGGAAACACCATATATTTT. Its translation: CASSAGQGALGNTIYF. Combining the CDR3 with reference TRBV9 and TRBJ1-3 gives the whole variable domain DSGVTQTPKHLITATGQRVTLRCSPRSGDLSVYWYQQSLDQGLQFLIQYYNGEERAKGNILERFSAQQFPDLHSELNLSSLELGDSALYFCASSAGQGALGNTIYFGEGSWLTVV.

This rearrangement joins TRBV29-1 to TRBJ2-5; perhaps TRBD1 as D (5 bases). CDR1 is SQVTM, CDR2 ANQGSEA, per germline. This CDR3 spans 11 amino acids. Trimming took 4 bases from V and 5 from J, leaving 8 bases between them. CDR3 DNA sequence: TGCAGCGTTGTGCCAGGGGAGACCCAGTACTTC. This translates into CSVVPGETQYF.

Here the CDR3 DNA reads TGCGCCAGCAGCTTGGCCCCACCGGGACAGACTTACAATGAGCAGTTCTTC. Protein product: CASSLAPPGQTYNEQFF. This chain uses TRBV5-1 with TRBJ2-1; 7 positions agree with TRBD1. V shed 0 bases, J shed 4 bases, and the junction held 10 bases outside the gene matches. The germline V gene has CDR1 SGHRS and CDR2 YFSETQ. CDR3 length: 17 residues.

The chain combines TRBV5-4 with TRBJ2-7, with 9 positions matching TRBD2. The V gene end was trimmed by 0 bases and the J gene end by 2 bases; junction bases not matched to a gene: 3. The CDR3 runs 15 residues. Germline lookup yields CDR1 SGHNT and CDR2 YYREEE (reference sequence). CDR3 coding DNA: TGTGCCAGCAGCTTGGGCGGGGGGGGGACCTACGAGCAGTACTTC. Translated, it gives CASSLGGGGTYEQYF.

The chain uses TRBV19 and TRBJ1-1; perhaps TRBD1 as D (5 bases). The CDR3 length is 14 residues. CDR1 LNHDA and CDR2 SQIVND come from the germline V gene (reference sequence). V was trimmed by 3 bases and J by 2 bases, leaving 10 bases between them. In DNA, the CDR3 is TGTGCCAGTAGTATGGGGACTTTCAACACTGAAGCTTTCTTT. Protein sequence: CASSMGTFNTEAFF.

The genes are TRBV18 and TRBJ1-1, with 7 bases lining up with TRBD1. Germline CDR1 KGHSH, CDR2 LQKENI. The CDR3 loop spans 13 amino acids. V lost 10 bases and J lost 4; bases outside the gene matches: 9. The CDR3, as DNA: TGTGCCACCAATCCAGGGGGAGGCACTGAAGCTTTCTTT. Translation gives CATNPGGGTEAFF.

V is TRBV15 and J is TRBJ1-1, with 10 nucleotides matching TRBD1. This CDR3 contains 18 residues. Germline V gene sequence: CDR1 LNHNV, CDR2 YYDKDF (reference sequence). J gave up 0 bases and V 0 bases, and 7 bases lay outside the gene matches. This CDR3 reads CATSRDRRDRGLNTEAFF. DNA of the CDR3: TGTGCCACCAGCAGAGATCGACGGGACAGGGGATTGAACACTGAAGCTTTCTTT.

The chain has TRBV5-4 and TRBJ1-1; maybe TRBD1 (6 bases). CDR3 length equals 14 residues. Germline V gene data show CDR1 as SGHNT and CDR2 as YYREEE (reference sequence). V lost 2 bases and J lost 10, with 18 bases in between. The CDR3, as DNA: TGTGCCAGCAGCTTAGTAGGGGGGGCGGGAAGAGCTTTCTTT. The encoded protein is CASSLVGGAGRAFF.

This clone was recorded once. V gene TRBV2 combines with J gene TRBJ1-5; TRBD1 is a possible D gene (6 bases). The CDR3 has 14 amino acids. V lost 4 bases and J 4 bases, leaving 11 bases between the germline ends. CDR1 and CDR2 from the germline V gene are SNHLY and FYNNEI. CDR3 sequence reads: CASSGGQRNQPQHF. CDR3 in DNA: TGTGCCAGCAGTGGAGGACAGCGGAATCAGCCCCAGCATTTT.

The chain couples TRBV21-1 to TRBJ2-1; no check of the table's D call, TRBD1, against the DNA was made. TRBV21-1 is listed as a pseudogene. This CDR3 is built from 20 residues. CDR3 region: CASSIKDRGQGLGIYNEQFF. CDR3 bases: TGTGCCAGCAGCATAAAGGACAGGGGGCAAGGACTAGGGATCTACAATGAGCAGTTCTTC.

The V and J genes are TRBV2 and TRBJ2-1; D is uncertain. CDR1 is SNHLY and CDR2 is FYNNEI in the germline V gene. The CDR3 loop spans 16 amino acids. The ends were cut back, 3 bases at V and 0 bases at J, with 12 bases in the middle. The CDR3 here is CASSDFVLSSYNEQFF. The DNA of the CDR3 is TGTGCCAGCAGTGATTTCGTGCTAAGCTCCTACAATGAGCAGTTCTTC.

This clone is medium-sized by share. This rearrangement joins TRBV6-6 to TRBJ2-1, with D possibly TRBD2 on 5 matching bases. The CDR3 consists of 14 residues. V gave up 4 bases and J gave up 5 bases, with 12 bases separating them. Germline lookup yields CDR1 MNHNY and CDR2 SVGAGI (reference sequence). As DNA, the CDR3 is TGTGCCAGCAGTTTCTCGGACTTAAACAATGAGCAGTTCTTC. Amino acid sequence: CASSFSDLNNEQFF.

The rearrangement uses TRBV7-9 and TRBJ1-2, with 8 positions matching TRBD1. CDR1 and CDR2 from the germline V gene are SEHNR and FQNEAQ (reference sequence). The CDR3 consists of 15 residues. V gave up 4 bases and J gave up 5 bases; unmatched junction bases: 9. The CDR3 here is CASSSGQGAGYGYTF. CDR3 DNA: TGTGCCAGCAGCTCCGGACAGGGCGCGGGTTATGGCTACACCTTC.

V and J are TRBV13 and TRBJ2-7; no clear D. V lost 5 bases to trimming and J lost 3 bases, with 11 bases between them. Germline lookup yields CDR1 PRHDT and CDR2 FYEKMQ (reference sequence). The CDR3 length is 13 residues. The CDR3 loop is CASSLVGHYEQYF. For the CDR3, the DNA is TGTGCCAGCAGCCTGGTGGGCCACTACGAGCAGTACTTC.

The rearrangement uses TRBV20-1 and TRBJ2-4, with unresolved D. V shed 3 bases and J shed 0 bases, with 6 bases lying between them. This CDR3 region has 13 residues. CDR1 is DFQATT, CDR2 SNEGSKA, per germline (reference sequence). CDR3 region: CSASQLAKNIQYF. In DNA form, the CDR3 reads TGCAGTGCTAGTCAACTAGCCAAAAACATTCAGTACTTC.

The chain recombines TRBV18 with TRBJ1-4; D is unclear. The germline gives CDR1 KGHSH, CDR2 LQKENI. The CDR3 covers 16 residues. Trimming cost V 6 bases and J 0 bases, with 14 bases left between them. CDR3 in amino acids: CASSPAHTATNEKLFF. In DNA form, the CDR3 reads TGTGCCAGCTCTCCCGCCCACACAGCAACTAATGAAAAACTGTTTTTT.

The J gene is TRBJ2-3, the V gene TRBV5-4, with D possibly matching TRBD1 (6 bases). Germline V gene lookup returns CDR1 SGHNT and CDR2 YYREEE (reference sequence). CDR3 size: 14 residues. The ends were cut back, 8 bases at V and 2 bases at J, with 15 bases in the middle. The CDR3 loop is CASNWDTYTDTQYF. The CDR3 nucleotides are TGTGCCAGTAATTGGGACACCTACACAGATACGCAGTATTTT.

The chain uses TRBV7-8 and TRBJ2-3; TRBD1 is a possible D gene (6 bases). Trimming removed 2 bases from V and 2 bases from J, with 14 bases in between. The germline V gene has CDR1 SGHVS and CDR2 FQNEAQ. There are 16 residues in the CDR3. CDR3 sequence (DNA): TGTGCCAGCAGCTTACGGACAGAGGGCCTCACAGATACGCAGTATTTT. Encoded protein: CASSLRTEGLTDTQYF. Full variable domain (missing parts from reference TRBV7-8 and TRBJ2-3): GAGVSQSPRYKVAKRGQDVALRCDPISGHVSLFWYQQALGQGPEFLTYFQNEAQLDKSGLPSDRFFAERPEGSVSTLKIQRTQQEDSAVYLCASSLRTEGLTDTQYFGPGTRLTVL.

In its sample, this clone was seen a few times. The rearrangement uses TRBV20-1 and TRBJ1-2; D unclear. Trimming left V 1 base short and J 7 bases short, with 7 bases between. This CDR3 comprises 11 residues. Germline CDR1 reads DFQATT; CDR2 reads SNEGSKA (reference sequence). This CDR3 reads CSARAGIGYTF. The DNA for the CDR3 is TGCAGTGCTAGAGCCGGGATTGGCTACACCTTC.

V usage is TRBV2 and J usage is TRBJ1-6; no clear D. Germline CDR1 is SNHLY and CDR2 is FYNNEI. This CDR3 comprises 14 residues. V dropped 5 bases and J dropped 10 bases, with 15 bases sitting between them. The CDR3 region is CASSYSSFGSPLHF. The DNA of the CDR3 is TGTGCCAGCAGTTACAGTTCGTTCGGCTCACCCCTCCACTTT.

In the case of this clone: The sample has other DNA sequences that encode this CDR3 too. V is TRBV7-6 and J is TRBJ2-1, with TRBD2 as a possible D gene (7 bases). The CDR3 consists of 17 residues. Germline V lookup: CDR1 SGHVS, CDR2 FNYEAQ. V lost 1 base and J 6 bases, leaving 19 bases between the germline ends. This CDR3 is CASSLGRGGEAPNEQFF. The CDR3 DNA is TGTGCCAGCAGCTTAGGGAGGGGGGGGGAGGCCCCCAATGAGCAGTTCTTC.